The 9 T cell receptor beta chains below come from one sample, sequenced in a study of OX40 agonist ivuxolimab in advanced cancers. Some clones are missing from TCRdb's copy, which holds only in-frame ones; the method was immunoSEQ multiplex PCR. The sample records tens of thousands of clones, 87% being singletons. The specimen was CD4+ or CD8+ T cells sorted from blood, collected in a trial of the OX40 agonist ivuxolimab. The receptors originated from an adult with an advanced solid tumor such as melanoma, head and neck, liver or kidney cancer.

The chain has TRBV7-6 and TRBJ2-7, with D perhaps matching TRBD2 (6 bases). The CDR3 runs to 16 residues. V dropped 5 bases and J dropped 3 bases, with 20 bases sitting between them. The germline gives CDR1 SGHVS, CDR2 FNYEAQ. The DNA for the CDR3 is TGTGCCAGCAGCCCGACGGAGGGGTCCCGGCGCTACGAGCAGTACTTC. This encodes CASSPTEGSRRYEQYF. Combining the CDR3 with reference TRBV7-6 and TRBJ2-7 gives the whole variable domain GAGVSQSPRYKVTKRGQDVALRCDPISGHVSLYWYRQALGQGPEFLTYFNYEAQQDKSGLPNDRFSAERPEGSISTLTIQRTEQRDSAMYRCASSPTEGSRRYEQYFGPGTRLTVT.

The chain couples TRBV5-1 to TRBJ1-2; D not certain. The V and J ends lost 4 bases and 8 bases respectively, with 12 bases between them. This CDR3 region has 12 residues. Per the germline V gene, CDR1 is SGHRS and CDR2 is YFSETQ. CDR3 nucleotides: TGCGCCAGCAGCGTCGGAGAGGGAGGCTACACCTTC. The encoded protein is CASSVGEGGYTF.

The V call is TRBV6-6, the J call TRBJ2-1; TRBD2 agrees at 8 bases. The CDR3 totals 15 residues. The V gene's germline CDR1 is MNHNY and CDR2 SVGAGI (reference sequence). V lost 5 bases and J lost 5; bases outside the gene matches: 8. CDR3 nucleotide sequence: TGTGCCAGCAGTCGTAATAGCGGGACCGACAATGAGCAGTTCTTC. Translating it yields CASSRNSGTDNEQFF.

The chain couples TRBV29-1 to TRBJ1-3; the D is unclear. Germline V gives CDR1 SQVTM, CDR2 ANQGSEA. The CDR3 extends over 15 amino acids. Trimming removed 4 bases from V and 0 bases from J, with 13 bases in between. CDR3 amino acids: CSVVAGTNSGNTIYF. CDR3 in DNA: TGCAGCGTTGTCGCAGGAACGAACTCTGGAAACACCATATATTTT. Combining the CDR3 with reference TRBV29-1 and TRBJ1-3 gives the whole variable domain SAVISQKPSRDICQRGTSLTIQCQVDSQVTMMFWYRQQPGQSLTLIATANQGSEATYESGFVIDKFPISRPNLTFSTLTVSNMSPEDSSIYLCSVVAGTNSGNTIYFGEGSWLTVV.

The CDR3 coding sequence is TGTGCCAGTAGCGGGGGGGGAGGGAGTCAGCCCCAGCATTTT. It encodes CASSGGGGSQPQHF. The chain carries TRBV19 and TRBJ1-5, with D possibly being TRBD1 (5 bases). Deletions cut 6 bases from V and 6 bases from J, with 15 bases between. This CDR3 spans 14 amino acids. Looked up from germline, CDR1 is LNHDA and CDR2 is SQIVND (reference sequence).

The rearrangement joins TRBV5-1 to TRBJ2-7; 8 positions agree with TRBD1. Germline V CDR1 and CDR2: SGHRS, YFSETQ. After removal of 2 bases from V and 2 bases from J, the junction contained 6 bases not matched to a gene. This CDR3 spans 15 amino acids. The DNA for the CDR3 is TGCGCCAGCAGCTTCGCCGACAGGGGACCCTACGAGCAGTACTTC. Encoded protein: CASSFADRGPYEQYF.

V gene TRBV5-4 combines with J gene TRBJ2-1, with unresolved D. In germline, CDR1 is SGHNT, CDR2 YYREEE (reference sequence). Trimming pared 5 bases from V and 6 bases from J, leaving 9 bases between. The CDR3 has 12 amino acids. Here the CDR3 DNA reads TGTGCCAGCAGTTCCGGACGCAATGAGCAGTTCTTC. Protein sequence: CASSSGRNEQFF.

The V gene is TRBV18, the J gene TRBJ1-4; D is unclear. Trimming removed 5 bases from V and 0 bases from J, with 4 bases in between. This CDR3 comprises 13 residues. Germline V gene sequence: CDR1 KGHSH, CDR2 LQKENI. The CDR3 sequence: CASSAATNEKLFF. The CDR3 DNA is TGTGCCAGCTCAGCCGCAACTAATGAAAAACTGTTTTTT.

This clone is a singleton in its sample. This rearrangement joins TRBV7-8 to TRBJ2-3, with 7 bases matching TRBD1. V lost 5 bases and J lost 7; bases outside the gene matches: 12. The CDR3 runs to 15 residues. Germline-derived CDR1 and CDR2 are SGHVS and FQNEAQ. In DNA, the CDR3 is TGTGCCAGCAGCCGAGACAGGGCTGTGGGAAATACGCAGTATTTT. Translation: CASSRDRAVGNTQYF.